This T cell receptor beta chain was retrieved from a study of T cell changes during pregnancy in multiple sclerosis. The CDR3 is 17 residues long. V shed 6 bases, J shed 5 bases, and the junction held 10 bases outside the gene matches. CDR1 and CDR2 from the germline V gene are SGHDT and YYEEEE. Measured with immunoSEQ multiplex PCR; TCRdb has only the in-frame clones, and not every one. The sample lists about 51,000 clones; around 90% were seen once. The sequence derives from a female donor with multiple sclerosis, enrolled in a pregnancy study. The V and J genes are TRBV5-6 and TRBJ2-1, with TRBD2 identical over 14 bases. The starting material was CD8+ T cells from peripheral blood mononuclear cells, obtained in the second trimester of pregnancy. In nucleotides, the CDR3 is TGTGCCAGCACCTACTCCGGGACTAGCGGGGGCGACAATGAGCAGTTCTTC. As protein: CASTYSGTSGGDNEQFF.